The clone carrying this TCR beta chain was recorded a few times. This entry belongs to a study of regulatory T cells in long-lasting Graves disease. Assembly of TCR beta libraries relied on iRepertoire HTBI primers together with Arm-PCR of CDR3 regions. TCRdb independently ran MiXCR on the multiplex PCR reads; one entry per CDR3 protein. The sample lists 450,000 to 500,000 distinct CDR3 sequences, roughly 16% occurring once. Time point indicated: newly diagnosed GD, antithyroid drugs for less than 3 months. RNA from PBMCs was the source of the TCR library. American Thyroid Association guidelines defined how Graves' disease was diagnosed. This sample was shared with a second study, whose subject was T cells in Graves' hyperthyroidism and ophthalmopathy.

Source: peripheral blood mononuclear cells (PBMCs), taken at new diagnosis, from a patient treated with antithyroid drugs. This clonotype was obtained from a man in his forties with Graves disease.

The CDR3 spells CASSFRWTGSGTEAFF. Written as DNA, the CDR3 is TGTGCCAGCAGTTTCAGATGGACAGGGTCGGGCACTGAAGCTTTCTTT. The V gene is TRBV6-5, the J gene TRBJ1-1; 8 bases are a match to TRBD1. V trimming: 4 bases; J trimming: 4 bases; junction bases outside the gene matches: 11. The CDR3 consists of 16 residues. Germline values: CDR1 MNHEY, CDR2 SVGAGI.